The rows below give T cell receptor beta chains drawn from one sample of a study of T cells after yellow fever vaccination. TCRdb processed the 5' RACE reads anew with MiXCR; each CDR3 protein has one entry. The sample holds 150,000 to 200,000 distinct CDR3 sequences, about 11% seen once. The sample here was CD8+ T cells sorted from PBMCs, taken 15 days after the yellow fever booster vaccination. The receptor set was obtained from a young man who received the YFV17D yellow fever vaccine. Both conserved end residues are part of each CDR3.

>TRBV12-3/TRBV12-4
CASNDPKSSPGELFF
>TRBV29-1
CSAGGVVSYEQYF
>TRBV12-3/TRBV12-4
CASSSGGRSQPQHF
>TRBV5-1
CASSWTRANTGELFF
>TRBV7-2
CASSLGTSYLMNTEAFF
>TRBV5-6
CASSLGRGVQPQHF
>TRBV28
CASSWSTGASNQPQHF
>TRBV7-8
CASSFETDQPQHF
>TRBV4-2
CASSQTGKGNTEAFF
>TRBV25-1
CASSGGKGYEQYF
>TRBV6-6
CASTPPGYSNQPQHF
>TRBV5-1
CASSLAPERTEAFF
>TRBV6-5
CASSYGQSSYEQYF
>TRBV7-9
CASSSIDYQLYDTQYF
>TRBV18
CASSRLRGAETQYF
>TRBV27
CASSFGPDNEQFF
>TRBV12-3/TRBV12-4
CASSPGPGYTF
>TRBV4-1
CASSQGDSNYEQYF
>TRBV5-1
CASSGTSGGPNEQFF
>TRBV2
CASSGSGTHYEQYF
>TRBV7-8
CASSLGPSWANEQFF
>TRBV11-2
CASSLVVIETQYF
>TRBV15
CATSREGFGNTIYF
>TRBV4-2
CASSQDYSLSGNTIYF
>TRBV9
CASTASGVSTDTQYF
>TRBV27
CASSLWGRVTEAFF
>TRBV4-1
CASSQEGVLAGGQDQETQYF
>TRBV12-3/TRBV12-4
CASSLRVPSEAFF
>TRBV11-2
CASSSRTLQETQYF
>TRBV12-3/TRBV12-4
CASSFKLVINEQFF
>TRBV11-2
CASSLGVGAVDTQYF
>TRBV11-3
CASSNREETQYF
>TRBV6-5
CASSYGPPNEQFF
>TRBV4-1
CASSHSGQGYEQFF
>TRBV7-2
CASSLAGQTYEQYF
>TRBV6-6
CASSLGGAWDGYTF
>TRBV29-1
CSVDKTGGNTEAFF
>TRBV6-2/TRBV6-3
CASRLGTSGYNEQFF
>TRBV6-1
CASSDLQGPDEQYF
>TRBV4-1
CASSQVGQGNTGELFF
>TRBV20-1
CSARDGENYEQYF
>TRBV4-2
CASSPKGTSYEQYF
>TRBV20-1
CSAPGRENYEQYF
>TRBV6-5
CASSYSSANEQFF
>TRBV11-2
CASKRTGTPRGSQHF
>TRBV11-2
CASSLNAGVISSGANVLTF
>TRBV20-1
CSARGQGGQPQHF
>TRBV7-2
CASTSLGVYYEQYF
>TRBV7-9
CASSLAPPGAGDGYTF
>TRBV4-1
CASSQDKLAGGTYNEQFF
>TRBV7-6
CASSLGTVGQETQYF
>TRBV20-1
CSARPRDRGFQNTEAFF
>TRBV29-1
CSVGAAGGAFF
>TRBV7-9
CASIPGGPDGANVLTF
>TRBV6-5
CASSQDSGGAKTQYF
>TRBV4-1
CASSQDHGPYEQYF
>TRBV6-1
CASKPGGGESSYNEQFF
>TRBV9
CASSGQGSKTYSGANVLTF
>TRBV7-9
CASSRFMSAGTNYGYTF